This T cell receptor (beta chain) was captured by sequencing in a study of blood T cells in healthy people across ages. Broader study findings: Since the PBMCs were unsorted, naive and antigen-experienced cells could not be conclusively compared. Strongly correlated with naive T cell percentage was TCR beta diversity. Because donor CMV status was unknown, expanded clonotype changes were possibly confounded.

Donors each provided around 10 milliliters of peripheral blood. Details on this clonotype: What it binds is not known.

The authors ran a second PCR of about 6 to 11 cycles using a sample-barcoded 5' primer and a J-beta primer mix. Each CDR3 protein is one row after TCRdb ran MiXCR on the 5' RACE reads. In the table there are under 800,000 distinct CDR3 sequences, roughly 44% of which are singletons. This CDR3 has 18 amino acids. J gave up 3 bases and V 5 bases, and 11 bases lay outside the gene matches. Germline V gene sequence: CDR1 SGHTA, CDR2 FQGNSA. V usage is TRBV7-2 and J usage is TRBJ2-1; 12 bases are shared with TRBD2. What was sequenced was blood. This sequence was found in a woman in her sixties or seventies in good health. CDR3: CASSLHASTSGSYNEQFF. The CDR3 nucleotides are TGTGCCAGCAGCCTCCACGCCTCGACTAGCGGGAGCTACAATGAGCAGTTCTTC.